This T cell receptor beta chain was profiled in a study of blood T cell repertoires in COVID-19. Profiling relied on immunoSEQ multiplex PCR, and the TCRdb table lists in-frame clones only, not all of them. The repertoire has roughly 33,000 clones, 85% to 90% of them found once; the top ten carry 10%. The CDR3 runs 12 residues. Per the germline V gene, CDR1 is KGHSH and CDR2 is LQKENI. V shed 6 bases and J shed 0 bases, with 5 bases lying between them. The sample was peripheral blood. The TCR originated in a man older than 75 with active COVID-19. The V call is TRBV18, the J call TRBJ1-2; D is ambiguous. The CDR3 region has the DNA TGTGCCAGCTCGAGCTCTAACTATGGCTACACCTTC. Residues: CASSSSNYGYTF.